The 24 T cell receptor beta chains listed next were all sequenced from one sample in a study of shared clonotypes between healthy human individuals. TCRdb's table, derived via immunoSEQ multiplex PCR, lists solely in-frame clones and lacks some. This table has 2 million to 2.5 million clones, around 95% appearing once. Sample: naive CD4+ T cells sorted from blood. Noted subset: CD45RA+ positively selected. All receptors come from a young man in good health.

The count of this clone is one. The chain employs TRBV2 and TRBJ2-7, with 12 bases that match TRBD2. Germline values: CDR1 SNHLY, CDR2 FYNNEI. With 1 base clipped from V and 4 bases from J, the junction kept 8 bases outside the gene matches. The CDR3 spans 17 residues. The CDR3 DNA reads as TGTGCCAGCAGTGAAGGGCGCCCGGGACTAGCGGGTTACGAGCAGTACTTC. It specifies CASSEGRPGLAGYEQYF.

This rearrangement joins TRBV5-1 to TRBJ2-1; 9 bases match TRBD2. The CDR3 runs 16 residues. Germline CDR1 SGHRS, CDR2 YFSETQ. V dropped 0 bases and J dropped 9; count of bases not matched to a gene: 10. CDR3 sequence reads: CASSLDEAGGTGEQFF. Written as DNA, the CDR3 is TGCGCCAGCAGCTTGGACGAAGCGGGAGGAACAGGTGAGCAGTTCTTC.

The gene calls are TRBV5-1 and TRBJ2-3, with 9 bases matching TRBD2. Trimming at V came to 1 base and at J to 3 bases, leaving 9 bases not matched to a gene. This CDR3 has 17 amino acids. The germline gives CDR1 SGHRS, CDR2 YFSETQ. Here the CDR3 reads CASSLNVAGGTTDTQYF. As DNA, the CDR3 is TGCGCCAGCAGCTTGAATGTCGCGGGAGGGACGACAGATACGCAGTATTTT.

The CDR3, as DNA: TGTGCCAGCAGCGCGGCCGGGACACTGAACACTGAAGCTTTCTTT. It is translated as CASSAAGTLNTEAFF. The V call is TRBV9, the J call TRBJ1-1, with D possibly TRBD1 on 6 matching bases. Looked up from germline, CDR1 is SGDLS and CDR2 is YYNGEE. This CDR3 comprises 15 residues. V was shortened by 3 bases and J by 0 bases, with 12 bases between the two germline ends.

The chain couples TRBV6-1 to TRBJ2-2; D is possibly TRBD1 or TRBD2 (6 bases each). The CDR3 totals 20 residues. Looked up from germline, CDR1 is MNHNS and CDR2 is SASEGT. V dropped 3 bases and J dropped 3 bases, with 26 bases sitting between them. The CDR3 nucleotides are TGTGCCAGCAGTGAGGTTCCGGGAAGGGGGGCCCTCGGGGACACCGGGGAGCTGTTTTTT. This sequence encodes CASSEVPGRGALGDTGELFF.

The genes are TRBV6-5 and TRBJ2-7, with D tentatively TRBD1 or TRBD2 (6 bases each). The CDR3 has 15 amino acids. The germline CDR1 and CDR2 sequences are MNHEY and SVGAGI. V was cut by 0 bases and J by 6 bases, with 15 bases left in between. The CDR3 here is CASSYSTGAGREQYF. CDR3 in DNA: TGTGCCAGCAGTTACTCGACGGGGGCTGGACGCGAGCAGTACTTC.

The genes are TRBV30 and TRBJ1-4; possible D gene TRBD1, 5 bases. The CDR3 consists of 13 residues. V shed 1 base and J shed 4 bases, with 7 bases lying between them. CDR1 and CDR2 (germline): GTSNPN, SVGIG (reference sequence). The CDR3 protein is CAWSEQDNEKLFF. The DNA of the CDR3 is TGTGCCTGGAGTGAACAGGATAATGAAAAACTGTTTTTT. Based on the CDR3 plus reference TRBV30 and TRBJ1-4, the full variable domain is SQTIHQWPATLVQPVGSPLSLECTVEGTSNPNLYWYRQAAGRGLQLLFYSVGIGQISSEVPQNLSASRPQDRQFILSSKKLLLSDSGFYLCAWSEQDNEKLFFGSGTQLSVL.

J is TRBJ2-1 and V is TRBV4-1; D is uncertain. Germline lookup yields CDR1 MGHRA and CDR2 YSYEKL. The CDR3 has 13 residues. Trimming took off 3 bases at V and 6 bases at J, with 9 bases between the two ends. The CDR3 region is CASSQYSANEQFF. The DNA for the CDR3 is TGCGCCAGCAGCCAGTACTCAGCCAATGAGCAGTTCTTC.

The chain combines TRBV28 with TRBJ2-2; D possibly corresponds to TRBD2 (6 bases). CDR1 MDHEN and CDR2 SYDVKM come from the germline V gene. V lost 0 bases, J lost 5 bases, and 7 bases lay in between. CDR3 size: 14 residues. The CDR3 here is CASSLWRGTGELFF. CDR3 coding DNA: TGTGCCAGCAGTTTATGGCGGGGAACCGGGGAGCTGTTTTTT.

The chain is built from TRBV6-5 and TRBJ1-2; D gene uncertain. The V and J ends lost 7 bases and 4 bases respectively, with 13 bases between them. Germline CDR1 MNHEY, CDR2 SVGAGI. The CDR3 spans 13 residues. DNA for the CDR3: TGTGCCAGCACCTCGGGCGTCGGCTATGGCTACACCTTC. Translation gives CASTSGVGYGYTF.

V usage is TRBV10-3 and J usage is TRBJ1-4; D remains ambiguous. Trimming removed 0 bases from V and 6 bases from J, with 2 bases in between. Per the germline V gene, CDR1 is ENHRY and CDR2 is SYGVKD. This CDR3 is built from 12 residues. DNA of the CDR3: TGTGCCATCAGTGAGTCGTATGAAAAACTGTTTTTT. This gives the protein CAISESYEKLFF.

The chain employs TRBV18 and TRBJ2-5; D gene unclear. This CDR3 is 14 amino acids long. Germline V gene lookup returns CDR1 KGHSH and CDR2 LQKENI. Trimming left V 2 bases short and J 0 bases short, with 7 bases between. This CDR3 is CASSPFTNQETQYF. The CDR3 nucleotides read TGTGCCAGCTCACCATTCACTAACCAAGAGACCCAGTACTTC.

V usage is TRBV5-1 and J usage is TRBJ2-3; the D is unclear. V was cut by 1 base and J by 1 base, with 7 bases left in between. The V gene's germline CDR1 is SGHRS and CDR2 YFSETQ. This CDR3 region has 14 residues. The CDR3 is CASSLFMGTDTQYF. CDR3 DNA sequence: TGCGCCAGCAGCTTGTTTATGGGCACAGATACGCAGTATTTT. Using reference TRBV5-1 and TRBJ2-3 for the parts outside the CDR3, the full variable domain is KAGVTQTPRYLIKTRGQQVTLSCSPISGHRSVSWYQQTPGQGLQFLFEYFSETQRNKGNFPGRFSGRQFSNSRSEMNVSTLELGDSALYLCASSLFMGTDTQYFGPGTRLTVL.

The J gene is TRBJ1-6, the V gene TRBV29-1; a weak D match, TRBD1 (6 bases). Germline lookup yields CDR1 SQVTM and CDR2 ANQGSEA. The germline V and J ends were trimmed by 5 bases and 4 bases, with 12 bases remaining between them. The CDR3 contains 14 residues. This CDR3 reads CSVQTGTYNSPLHF. CDR3 sequence (DNA): TGCAGCGTTCAAACAGGGACTTATAATTCACCCCTCCACTTT.

This clone was detected a few times. Other DNA sequences in this sample translate to the same CDR3. The genes are TRBV2 and TRBJ2-7; D may be TRBD2 (5 bases). The CDR3 contains 13 residues. Germline V gene sequence: CDR1 SNHLY, CDR2 FYNNEI. With 6 bases removed from V and 1 base from J, the gap between germline ends came to 10 bases. The DNA for the CDR3 is TGTGCCAGCAGGACTTCGGGGTCCTACGAGCAGTACTTC. It encodes CASRTSGSYEQYF.

Notes on this clone: At one boundary the junction diverges from the germline segment, which might be a read error. V usage is TRBV5-1 and J usage is TRBJ2-1, with D possibly matching TRBD1 (6 bases). The CDR3 contains 15 residues. The germline gives CDR1 SGHRS, CDR2 YFSETQ. CDR3 region: CASTLWTDSYNEQFF. The CDR3 DNA reads TGCGCCAGCACCTTGTGGACAGATTCCTACAATGAGCAGTTCTTC. Looking up the rest from reference TRBV5-1 and TRBJ2-1 gives the full variable domain: KAGVTQTPRYLIKTRGQQVTLSCSPISGHRSVSWYQQTPGQGLQFLFEYFSETQRNKGNFPGRFSGRQFSNSRSEMNVSTLELGDSALYLCASTLWTDSYNEQFFGPGTRLTVL.

This chain joins TRBV5-1 and TRBJ1-1; D not certain. This CDR3 contains 14 residues. V lost 5 bases and J lost 0, with 11 bases in between. CDR1 is SGHRS and CDR2 is YFSETQ in the germline V gene. CDR3 protein: CASRAASMNTEAFF. DNA of the CDR3: TGCGCCAGCAGGGCTGCGAGCATGAACACTGAAGCTTTCTTT. Using reference TRBV5-1 and TRBJ1-1 for the parts outside the CDR3, the full variable domain is KAGVTQTPRYLIKTRGQQVTLSCSPISGHRSVSWYQQTPGQGLQFLFEYFSETQRNKGNFPGRFSGRQFSNSRSEMNVSTLELGDSALYLCASRAASMNTEAFFGQGTRLTVV.

In regard to this clone: This same CDR3 is encoded by further DNA sequences in the sample. The chain employs TRBV30 and TRBJ1-1; 10 bases fit TRBD1. With 8 bases clipped from V and 5 bases from J, the junction kept 5 bases outside the gene matches. The CDR3 covers 12 residues. Germline V gives CDR1 GTSNPN, CDR2 SVGIG (reference sequence). The CDR3 bases are TGTGCCCGGGACAGGGGAGGGACTGAAGCTTTCTTT. Residues: CARDRGGTEAFF.

The chain has TRBV19 and TRBJ2-2, with TRBD1 identical over 10 bases. CDR1 and CDR2 (germline): LNHDA, SQIVND (reference sequence). V lost 3 bases to trimming and J lost 2 bases; unmatched junction nucleotides: 3. This CDR3 comprises 16 residues. This chain's CDR3 is CASSIGTGDNTGELFF. The CDR3 region has the DNA TGTGCCAGTAGTATCGGGACAGGGGATAACACCGGGGAGCTGTTTTTT.

The V call is TRBV5-1, the J call TRBJ1-1; 10 positions agree with TRBD1. Germline V lookup: CDR1 SGHRS, CDR2 YFSETQ. The length of the CDR3 is 15 residues. V shed 3 bases, J shed 1 base, and the junction held 3 bases outside the gene matches. The CDR3, as DNA: TGCGCCAGCAGCTCCTGGACAGGGGGGAACACTGAAGCTTTCTTT. Amino acids: CASSSWTGGNTEAFF.

V is TRBV28 and J is TRBJ2-2; perhaps D is TRBD1 or TRBD2 (5 bases each). The CDR3 is 13 amino acids. Trimming shortened V by 10 bases and J by 0 bases, and 9 bases separated the two germline ends. Per germline, CDR1 MDHEN and CDR2 SYDVKM. CDR3 in amino acids: CAIEGPNTGELFF. For the CDR3, the DNA is TGTGCCATCGAGGGACCGAACACCGGGGAGCTGTTTTTT.

This chain joins TRBV18 and TRBJ1-4; the D is unclear. The CDR3 spans 14 residues. V shed 0 bases and J shed 8 bases, with 10 bases lying between them. Germline V gives CDR1 KGHSH, CDR2 LQKENI. The DNA of the CDR3 is TGTGCCAGCTCACCACCAGGCCAAGCCGAAAAACTGTTTTTT. Residues: CASSPPGQAEKLFF.

V and J are TRBV7-5 and TRBJ1-4. TRBV7-5 is marked as a pseudogene. This CDR3 comprises 15 residues. The CDR3 protein is CARSPPGITNEKLFF. The CDR3, as DNA: TGTGCCAGAAGCCCCCCGGGAATAACTAATGAAAAACTGTTTTTT.

The chain links TRBV5-1 to TRBJ2-3; TRBD1 agrees at 7 bases. This CDR3 region has 18 residues. Germline trimming cut 2 bases from V and 0 bases from J; bases unmatched to any gene: 12. Germline CDR1 is SGHRS and CDR2 is YFSETQ. In nucleotides, the CDR3 is TGCGCCAGCAGCTTTGCGACAGGGCATAAACCTAGCACAGATACGCAGTATTTT. Translating gives CASSFATGHKPSTDTQYF.